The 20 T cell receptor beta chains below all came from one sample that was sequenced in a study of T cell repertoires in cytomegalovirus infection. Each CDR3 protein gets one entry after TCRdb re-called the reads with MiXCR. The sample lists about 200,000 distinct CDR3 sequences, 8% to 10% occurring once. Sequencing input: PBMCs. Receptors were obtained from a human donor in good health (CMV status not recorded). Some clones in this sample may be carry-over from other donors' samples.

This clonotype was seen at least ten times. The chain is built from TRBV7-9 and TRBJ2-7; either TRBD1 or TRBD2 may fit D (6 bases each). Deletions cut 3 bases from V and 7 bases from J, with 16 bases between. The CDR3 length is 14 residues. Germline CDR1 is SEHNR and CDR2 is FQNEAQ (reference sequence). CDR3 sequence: CASSFRGSQGEQYF. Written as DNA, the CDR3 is TGTGCCAGCAGCTTTCGGGGGAGTCAGGGGGAGCAGTACTTC.

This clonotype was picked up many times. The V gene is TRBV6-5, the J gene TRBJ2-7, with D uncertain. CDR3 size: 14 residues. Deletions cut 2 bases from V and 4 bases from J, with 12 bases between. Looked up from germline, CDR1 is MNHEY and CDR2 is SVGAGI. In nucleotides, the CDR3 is TGTGCCAGCAGTTACCAGTCCGGATCTTACGAGCAGTACTTC. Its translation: CASSYQSGSYEQYF.

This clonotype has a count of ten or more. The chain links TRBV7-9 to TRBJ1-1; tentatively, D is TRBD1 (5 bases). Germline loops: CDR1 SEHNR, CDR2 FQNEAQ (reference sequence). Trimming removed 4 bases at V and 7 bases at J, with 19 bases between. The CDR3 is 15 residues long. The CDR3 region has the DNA TGTGCCAGCAGCTCGTTGGGGGAGGGGTTGGATGAAGCTTTCTTT. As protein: CASSSLGEGLDEAFF.

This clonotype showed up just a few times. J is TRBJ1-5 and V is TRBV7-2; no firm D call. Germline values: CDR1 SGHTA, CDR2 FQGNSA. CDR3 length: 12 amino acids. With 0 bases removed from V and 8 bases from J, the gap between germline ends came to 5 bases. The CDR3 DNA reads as TGTGCCAGCAGCTTAGCACCCGAGCCCCAGCATTTT. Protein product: CASSLAPEPQHF.

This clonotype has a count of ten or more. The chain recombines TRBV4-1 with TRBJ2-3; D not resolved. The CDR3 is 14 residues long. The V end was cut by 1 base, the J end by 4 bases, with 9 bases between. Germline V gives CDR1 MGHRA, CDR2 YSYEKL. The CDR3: CASSQGHGADTQYF. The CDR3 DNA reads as TGCGCCAGCAGCCAAGGACACGGAGCAGATACGCAGTATTTT.

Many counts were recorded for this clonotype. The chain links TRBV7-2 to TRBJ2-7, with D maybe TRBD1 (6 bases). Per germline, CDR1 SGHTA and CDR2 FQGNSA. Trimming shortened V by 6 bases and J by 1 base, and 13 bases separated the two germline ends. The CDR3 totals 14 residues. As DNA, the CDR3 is TGTGCCAGCAGATTCGCCGGGACATCCTACGAGCAGTACTTC. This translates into CASRFAGTSYEQYF.

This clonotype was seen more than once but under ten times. CDR3 nucleotides: TGTGCCAGCAGCCCCAAGGGACTAGCGGGATACAATGAGCAGTTCTTC. Protein sequence: CASSPKGLAGYNEQFF. The chain has TRBV9 and TRBJ2-1; 13 bases agree with TRBD2. V dropped 4 bases and J dropped 4; count of bases not matched to a gene: 5. The CDR3 has 16 amino acids. Germline values: CDR1 SGDLS, CDR2 YYNGEE.

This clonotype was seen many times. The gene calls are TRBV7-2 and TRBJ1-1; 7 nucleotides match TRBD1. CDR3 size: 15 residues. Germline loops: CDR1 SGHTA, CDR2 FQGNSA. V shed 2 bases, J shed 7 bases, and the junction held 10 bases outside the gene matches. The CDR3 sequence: CASSLSVDREGEAFF. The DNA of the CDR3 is TGTGCCAGCAGCTTAAGTGTCGACAGGGAAGGTGAAGCTTTCTTT.

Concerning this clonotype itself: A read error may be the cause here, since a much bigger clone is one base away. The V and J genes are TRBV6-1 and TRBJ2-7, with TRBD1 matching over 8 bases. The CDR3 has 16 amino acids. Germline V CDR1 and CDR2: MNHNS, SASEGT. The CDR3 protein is CACSSRRRTGLYEQYF. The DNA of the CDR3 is TGTGCCTGCAGCTCCCGCCGTAGGACAGGGCTCTACGAGCAGTACTTC.

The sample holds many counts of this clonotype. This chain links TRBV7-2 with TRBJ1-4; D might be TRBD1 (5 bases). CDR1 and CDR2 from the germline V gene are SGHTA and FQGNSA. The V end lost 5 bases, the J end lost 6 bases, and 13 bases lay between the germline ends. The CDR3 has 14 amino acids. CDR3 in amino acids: CASSQGPFDEKLFF. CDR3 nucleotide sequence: TGTGCCAGCAGCCAGGGTCCATTCGATGAAAAACTGTTTTTT.

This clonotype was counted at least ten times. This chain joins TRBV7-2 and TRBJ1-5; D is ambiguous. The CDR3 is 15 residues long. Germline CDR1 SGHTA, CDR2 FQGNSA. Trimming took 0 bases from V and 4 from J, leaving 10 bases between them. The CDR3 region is CASSLAGGKNQPQHF. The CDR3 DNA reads TGTGCCAGCAGCTTAGCGGGTGGTAAGAATCAGCCCCAGCATTTT.

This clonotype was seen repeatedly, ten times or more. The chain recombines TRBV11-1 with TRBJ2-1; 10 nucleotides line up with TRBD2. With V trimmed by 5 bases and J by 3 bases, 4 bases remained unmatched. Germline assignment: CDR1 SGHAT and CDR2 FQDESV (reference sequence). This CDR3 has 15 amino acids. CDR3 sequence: CASSPGTSDYNEQFF. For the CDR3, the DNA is TGTGCCAGCAGCCCCGGGACTAGCGACTACAATGAGCAGTTCTTC.

The CDR3 DNA reads TGTGCCAGCAGTATCGGGACCCTCTATGGCTACACCTTC. Translation: CASSIGTLYGYTF. This chain uses TRBV28 with TRBJ1-2; D is possibly TRBD1 (5 bases). The CDR3 is 13 amino acids. Trimming pared 5 bases from V and 4 bases from J, leaving 11 bases between. Germline loops: CDR1 MDHEN, CDR2 SYDVKM.

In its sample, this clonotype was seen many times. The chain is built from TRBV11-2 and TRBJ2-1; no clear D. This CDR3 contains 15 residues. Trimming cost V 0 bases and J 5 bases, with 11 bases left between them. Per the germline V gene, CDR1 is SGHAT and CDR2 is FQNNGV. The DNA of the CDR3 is TGTGCCAGCAGCTTAGAGTCTGGTGGGAACAATGAGCAGTTCTTC. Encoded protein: CASSLESGGNNEQFF.

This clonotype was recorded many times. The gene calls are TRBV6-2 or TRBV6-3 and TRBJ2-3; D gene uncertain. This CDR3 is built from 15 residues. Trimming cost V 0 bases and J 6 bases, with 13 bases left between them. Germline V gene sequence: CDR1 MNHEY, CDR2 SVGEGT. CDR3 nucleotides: TGTGCCAGCAGTTACTCCCGTGGGGTCATCGATACGCAGTATTTT. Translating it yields CASSYSRGVIDTQYF.

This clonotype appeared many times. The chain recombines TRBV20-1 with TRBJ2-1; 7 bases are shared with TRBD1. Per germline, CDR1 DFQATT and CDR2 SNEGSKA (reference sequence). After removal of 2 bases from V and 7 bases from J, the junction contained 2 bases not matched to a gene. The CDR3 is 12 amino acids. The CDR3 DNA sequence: TGCAGTGCTAGACCGACAGGGAATGAGCAGTTCTTC. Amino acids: CSARPTGNEQFF.

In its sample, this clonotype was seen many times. CDR3 amino acids: CASSLRHEQYF. DNA of the CDR3: TGTGCCAGCAGCCTCCGACACGAGCAGTACTTC. The chain carries TRBV7-2 and TRBJ2-7; no clear D gene. V dropped 5 bases and J dropped 5 bases, with 7 bases sitting between them. CDR1 and CDR2 (germline): SGHTA, FQGNSA. CDR3 length: 11 amino acids. The full variable domain, completed using reference TRBV7-2 and TRBJ2-7, is GAGVSQSPSNKVTEKGKDVELRCDPISGHTALYWYRQSLGQGLEFLIYFQGNSAPDKSGLPSDRFSAERTGGSVSTLTIQRTQQEDSAVYLCASSLRHEQYFGPGTRLTVT.

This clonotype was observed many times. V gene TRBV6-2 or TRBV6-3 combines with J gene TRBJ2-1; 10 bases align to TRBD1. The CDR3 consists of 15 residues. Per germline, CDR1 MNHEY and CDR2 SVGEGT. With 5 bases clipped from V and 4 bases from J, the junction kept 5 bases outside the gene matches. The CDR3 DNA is TGTGCCAGCAGTACCCGGGACAGGGGTTACAATGAGCAGTTCTTC. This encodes CASSTRDRGYNEQFF.

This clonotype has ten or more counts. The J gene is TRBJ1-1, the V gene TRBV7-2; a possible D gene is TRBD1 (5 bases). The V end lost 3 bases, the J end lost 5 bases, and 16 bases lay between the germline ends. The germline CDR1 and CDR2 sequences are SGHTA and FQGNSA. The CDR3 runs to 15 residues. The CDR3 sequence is CASSLAGTAGTEAFF. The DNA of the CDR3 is TGTGCCAGCAGCTTGGCCGGGACGGCGGGTACTGAAGCTTTCTTT.

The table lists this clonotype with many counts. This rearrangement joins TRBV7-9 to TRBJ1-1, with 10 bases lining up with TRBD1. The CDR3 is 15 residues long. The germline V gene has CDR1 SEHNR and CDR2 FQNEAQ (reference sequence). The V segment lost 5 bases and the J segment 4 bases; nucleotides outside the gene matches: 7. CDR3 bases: TGTGCCAGCAGCCGGGGGACAGGGGTTTTCACTGAAGCTTTCTTT. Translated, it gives CASSRGTGVFTEAFF.